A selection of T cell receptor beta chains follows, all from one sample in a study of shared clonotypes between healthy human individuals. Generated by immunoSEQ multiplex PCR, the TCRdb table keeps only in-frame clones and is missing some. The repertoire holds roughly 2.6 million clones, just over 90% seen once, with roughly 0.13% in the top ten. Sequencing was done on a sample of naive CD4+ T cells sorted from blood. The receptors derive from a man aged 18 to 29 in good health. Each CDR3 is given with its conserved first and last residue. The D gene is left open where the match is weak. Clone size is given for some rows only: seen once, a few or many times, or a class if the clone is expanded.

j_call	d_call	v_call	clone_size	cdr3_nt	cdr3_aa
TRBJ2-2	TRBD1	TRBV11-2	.	TGTGCCAGCAGCTTGACAGGGGGTTACACCGGGGAGCTGTTTTTT	CASSLTGGYTGELFF
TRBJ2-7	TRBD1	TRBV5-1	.	TGCGCCAGCAGCCTCGACAGGGGTGTCAACGAGCAGTACTTC	CASSLDRGVNEQYF
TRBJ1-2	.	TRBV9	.	TGTGCCAGCAGCCCGCGAGTGGGGGGCGACTATGGCTACACCTTC	CASSPRVGGDYGYTF
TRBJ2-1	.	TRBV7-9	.	TGTGCCAGCAGCCCTCACTTGGGTGTTGGGATGGAGCAGTTCTTC	CASSPHLGVGMEQFF
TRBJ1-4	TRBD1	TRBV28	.	TGTGCCAGCAGTCCCTCTGGGACAGGAGGTAATGAAAAACTGTTTTTT	CASSPSGTGGNEKLFF
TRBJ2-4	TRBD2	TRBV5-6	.	TGTGCCAGCAGCCTCAGCGGGGGGCGAGACATTCAGTACTTC	CASSLSGGRDIQYF
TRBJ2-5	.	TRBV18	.	TGTGCCAGCTCCCGGTACCAAGAGACCCAGTACTTC	CASSRYQETQYF
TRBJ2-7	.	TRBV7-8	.	TGTGCCAGCAGCTTAGAACGTCCTCTTAGCTCCTACGAGCAGTACTTC	CASSLERPLSSYEQYF
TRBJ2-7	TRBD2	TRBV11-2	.	TGTGCCAGCAGCTTGGGTAGCGGGGAGATTTACGAGCAGTACTTC	CASSLGSGEIYEQYF
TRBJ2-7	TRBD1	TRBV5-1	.	TGCGCCAGCAGCCTGGGTTCCGGGACAGGGGTCGAGCAGTACTTC	CASSLGSGTGVEQYF
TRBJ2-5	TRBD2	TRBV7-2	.	TGTGCCAGCAACGTTAGGGCGGGAGGAGGCGAGACCCAGTACTTC	CASNVRAGGGETQYF
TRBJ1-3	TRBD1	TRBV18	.	TGTGCCAGCTCCCCGGGACAGCCCGACTCTGGAAACACCATATATTTT	CASSPGQPDSGNTIYF
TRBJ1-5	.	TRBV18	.	TGTGCCAGCTCACAACTCGACCTACCCCAGCATTTT	CASSQLDLPQHF
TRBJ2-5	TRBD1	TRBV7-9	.	TGTGCCAGCAGCTTAGGAGACAGGGGGCTAGAGACCCAGTACTTC	CASSLGDRGLETQYF
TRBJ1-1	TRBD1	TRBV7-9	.	TGTGCCAGCAGCTCCGGACAGGGGGACACTGAAGCTTTCTTT	CASSSGQGDTEAFF
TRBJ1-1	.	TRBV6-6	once	TGTGCCAGCAGTTACTCGTCGGAGAACACTGAAGCTTTCTTT	CASSYSSENTEAFF
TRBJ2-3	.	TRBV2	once	TGTGCCAGCAGTTTTGGAGCCCCGGATACGCAGTATTTT	CASSFGAPDTQYF
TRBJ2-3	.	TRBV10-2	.	TGCGCCAGCGTGAAGGGCAAGGGGGGGACAGATACGCAGTATTTT	CASVKGKGGTDTQYF
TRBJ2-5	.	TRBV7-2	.	TGTGCCAGCAGCTTAATGGGTAGAGAGACCCAGTACTTC	CASSLMGRETQYF
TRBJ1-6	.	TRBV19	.	TGTGCCAGTTCCGGGGCGTTGGAGTCACCCCTCCACTTT	CASSGALESPLHF
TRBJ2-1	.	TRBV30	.	TGTGCCTGGAGTGTAAATTCGGGGACCTACAATGAGCAGTTCTTC	CAWSVNSGTYNEQFF
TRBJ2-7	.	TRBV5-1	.	TGCGCCAGCAGCTCCGCAGGGTACGAGCAGTACTTC	CASSSAGYEQYF
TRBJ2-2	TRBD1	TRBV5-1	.	TGCGCCAGCAGCTGGGACAGGGCGACCGGGGAGCTGTTTTTT	CASSWDRATGELFF
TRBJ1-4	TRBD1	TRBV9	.	TGTGCCAGCAGCGCTCCTTGGGGACAGGGTAATGAAAAACTGTTTTTT	CASSAPWGQGNEKLFF
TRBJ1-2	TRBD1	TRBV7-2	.	TGTGCCAGCAGCTCAACAGGGGGCGCTTGGGATGGCTACACCTTC	CASSSTGGAWDGYTF
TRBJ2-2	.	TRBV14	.	TGTGCCAGCAGCCAAGGGTTTTTACAACTAGCCCCCATTACCGGGGAGCTGTTTTTT	CASSQGFLQLAPITGELFF
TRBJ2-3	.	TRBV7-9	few	TGTGCCAGCACCTCTACAGATACGCAGTATTTT	CASTSTDTQYF
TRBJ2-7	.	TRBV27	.	TGTGCCAGCAGTTATCGAGCGCGCTCCTACGAGCAGTACTTC	CASSYRARSYEQYF
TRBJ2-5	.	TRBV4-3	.	TGCGCCAGCAGCCCCGGGGTGTGGGAGACCCAGTACTTC	CASSPGVWETQYF
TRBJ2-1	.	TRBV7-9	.	TGTGCCAGCAGCCGAAGCCTCCCGGTCGGTAATGAGCAGTTCTTC	CASSRSLPVGNEQFF
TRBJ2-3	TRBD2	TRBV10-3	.	TGTGCCATCAGTGAGTCCCGGACTAGCGGGGGTAGCACAGATACGCAGTATTTT	CAISESRTSGGSTDTQYF
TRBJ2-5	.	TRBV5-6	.	TGTGCCAGCAGCTTGACGGGACTTCAACAAGAGACCCAGTACTTC	CASSLTGLQQETQYF
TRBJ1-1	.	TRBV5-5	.	TGTGCCAGCAGGGCGACAGGTAACACTGAAGCTTTCTTT	CASRATGNTEAFF
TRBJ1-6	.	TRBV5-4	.	TGTGCCAGCAGCTTGGCTTACGATTCACCCCTCCACTTT	CASSLAYDSPLHF
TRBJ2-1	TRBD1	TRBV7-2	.	TGTGCCAGCAGCCGGGCGACAGGGGGTTTCTACAATGAGCAGTTCTTC	CASSRATGGFYNEQFF
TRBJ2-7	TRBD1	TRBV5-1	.	TGCGCCAGCAGGGGACAGCCCACCTACGAGCAGTACTTC	CASRGQPTYEQYF
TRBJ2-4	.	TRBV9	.	TGTGCCAGCAGCGTAGGCTGGGGTTCGGCCAAAAACATTCAGTACTTC	CASSVGWGSAKNIQYF
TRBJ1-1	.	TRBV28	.	TGTGCCAGCAGCGTTGAGAATGAAGCTTTCTTT	CASSVENEAFF
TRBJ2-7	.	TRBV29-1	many	TGCAGCGTTGAAGCCGGGACACATTTTTACGAGCAGTACTTC	CSVEAGTHFYEQYF
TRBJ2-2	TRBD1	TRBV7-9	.	TGTGCCAGCAGCTCGAAACCGACAGGGGGCACCGGGGAGCTGTTTTTT	CASSSKPTGGTGELFF
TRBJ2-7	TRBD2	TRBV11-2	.	TGTGCCAGCAGCCAACTAGCGGGAGTCCCCTACGAGCAGTACTTC	CASSQLAGVPYEQYF
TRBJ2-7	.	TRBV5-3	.	TGTGCCAGAAGCTTGATGGAGGGGACCCCTTACGAGCAGTACTTC	CARSLMEGTPYEQYF
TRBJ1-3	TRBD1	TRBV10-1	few	TGCGCCAGCAGTCCGGGACAGGGTACGGGAAACACCATATATTTT	CASSPGQGTGNTIYF
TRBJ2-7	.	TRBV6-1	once	TGTGCCAGCAGTGAAAGAGGGACTCAGGGGCAGTACTTC	CASSERGTQGQYF
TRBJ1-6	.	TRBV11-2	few	TGTGCCAGCAGCCCGGATAGGACTTCACCCCTCCACTTT	CASSPDRTSPLHF
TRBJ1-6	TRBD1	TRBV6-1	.	TGTGCCAGCAGTGTATGGACAGGAGATAAAAGTTCACCCCTCCACTTT	CASSVWTGDKSSPLHF
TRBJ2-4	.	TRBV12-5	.	TGTGCTAGTGGTTTGGGGACAAATCTAGCCAAAAACATTCAGTACTTC	CASGLGTNLAKNIQYF